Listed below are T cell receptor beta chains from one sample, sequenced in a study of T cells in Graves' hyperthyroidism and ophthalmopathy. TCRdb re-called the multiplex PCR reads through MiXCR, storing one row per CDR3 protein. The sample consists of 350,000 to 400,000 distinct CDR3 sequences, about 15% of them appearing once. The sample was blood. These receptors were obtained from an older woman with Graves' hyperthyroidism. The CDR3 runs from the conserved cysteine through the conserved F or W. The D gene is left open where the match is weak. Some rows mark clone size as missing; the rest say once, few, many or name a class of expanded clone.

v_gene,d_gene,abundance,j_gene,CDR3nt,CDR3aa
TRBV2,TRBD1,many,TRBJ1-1,TGTGCCAGCAGGGCCGAACAGGGGGCGACTGAAGCTTTCTTT,CASRAEQGATEAFF
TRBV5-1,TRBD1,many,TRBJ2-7,TGCGCCAGCAGCTTGTTTGGGACAGGGGCAAACGAGCAGTACTTC,CASSLFGTGANEQYF
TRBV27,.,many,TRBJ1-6,TGTGCCAGCAGTTTAATACGGAATAATTCACCCCTCCACTTT,CASSLIRNNSPLHF
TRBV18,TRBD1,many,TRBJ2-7,TGTGCCAGCTCACCCTTGGGTTCTGGGACAGGGTCCCACGAGCAGTACTTC,CASSPLGSGTGSHEQYF
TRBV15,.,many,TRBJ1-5,TGTGCCACCAGCAGAGGATCAGGGTGGGATCAGCCCCAGCATTTT,CATSRGSGWDQPQHF
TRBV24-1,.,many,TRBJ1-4,TGTGCCACCAGTGATTCGCGGGGCTATGAAAAACTGTTTTTT,CATSDSRGYEKLFF
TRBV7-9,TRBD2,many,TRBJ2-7,TGTGCCAGCAGTGGCGGACTAGCGGGAGCTCGTAGCTCCTACGAGCAGTACTTC,CASSGGLAGARSSYEQYF
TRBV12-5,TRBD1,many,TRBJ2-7,TGTGCTAGTGGTTTGGGGACAGGGCGGGACGAGCAGTACTTC,CASGLGTGRDEQYF
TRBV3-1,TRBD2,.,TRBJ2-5,TGTGCCAGCAGCAGGCCAGGGACTAAACAAGAGACCCAGTACTTC,CASSRPGTKQETQYF
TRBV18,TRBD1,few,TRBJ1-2,TGTGCCAGCTCACCACCGGGGACAGGGGGGGCCTATGGCTACACCTTC,CASSPPGTGGAYGYTF
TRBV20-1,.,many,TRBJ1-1,TGCAGTGCTAGAGGGGCCCTGAACACTGAAGCTTTCTTT,CSARGALNTEAFF
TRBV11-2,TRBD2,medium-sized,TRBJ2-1,TGTGCCAGCAGCTTAGAGGGCGGGAGGGGTAGTTCTGAGCAGTTCTTC,CASSLEGGRGSSEQFF
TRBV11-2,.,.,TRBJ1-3,TGTGCCAGCAGCTTAGATCTTGGCGGGGCTGGAAACACCATATATTTT,CASSLDLGGAGNTIYF
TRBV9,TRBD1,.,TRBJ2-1,TGTGCCAGCAGCGTAGCAGGGGGCAGCTACAATGAGCAGTTCTTC,CASSVAGGSYNEQFF
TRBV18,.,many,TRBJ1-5,TGTGCCAGCTCACCCCAGGTCAGTAGGGATCAGCCCCAGCATTTT,CASSPQVSRDQPQHF
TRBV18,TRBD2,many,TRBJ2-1,TGTGCCAGCTCACCACCGAGGGTAGCGGGAGAGCGGGGCAATGAGCAGTTCTTC,CASSPPRVAGERGNEQFF
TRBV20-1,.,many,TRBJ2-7,TGCAGTGCTAGTAGAGGGGCCAAATACGAGCAGTACTTC,CSASRGAKYEQYF
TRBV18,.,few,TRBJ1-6,TGTGCCAGCTCACCTCGGGGACCGCCGGAGGCACCCCTCCACTTT,CASSPRGPPEAPLHF
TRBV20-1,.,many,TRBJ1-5,TGCGGGGGGAAGGCAGATAGCAATCAGCCCCAGCATTTT,CGGKADSNQPQHF
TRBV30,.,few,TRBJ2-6,TGTGCCTGGAGTAGCCAGTACTCTGGGGCCAACGTCCTGACTTTC,CAWSSQYSGANVLTF
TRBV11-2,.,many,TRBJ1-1,TGTGCCAGCAGCGTAGCAATGAACACTGAAGCTTTCTTT,CASSVAMNTEAFF
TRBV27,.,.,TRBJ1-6,TGTGCCAGCAGCGGTAGCTCCTATAATTCACCCCTCCACTTT,CASSGSSYNSPLHF
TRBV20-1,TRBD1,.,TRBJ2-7,TGCAGTGCTCGACCGACAGGGGTCGACGAGCAGTACTTC,CSARPTGVDEQYF
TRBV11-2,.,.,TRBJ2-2,TGTGCCAGCAGCTTACGGGACCCCCTAAGCACCGGGGAGCTGTTTTTT,CASSLRDPLSTGELFF
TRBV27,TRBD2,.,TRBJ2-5,TGTGCCAGCAGTTTAAGTGGGGCTAGCGGGAGAGTACACTTC,CASSLSGASGRVHF
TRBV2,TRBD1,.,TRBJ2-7,TGTGCCAAAAAAAGGGACCGGGACAGCGACTACGAGCAGTACTTC,CAKKRDRDSDYEQYF
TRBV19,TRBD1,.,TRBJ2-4,TGTGCCAGTAGTATTGGACAGGGGGCAAGGGCCAAAAACATTCAGTACTTC,CASSIGQGARAKNIQYF
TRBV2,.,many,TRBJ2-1,TGTGCCAGCAGCGACACCCCCGGTCGTGAAGTGGAGCAGTTCTTC,CASSDTPGREVEQFF
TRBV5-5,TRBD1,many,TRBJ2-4,TGTGCCAGCAGCTCCCACGGGGGACAGGGGGCGAACATTCAGTACTTC,CASSSHGGQGANIQYF
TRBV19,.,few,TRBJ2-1,TGTGCCAGTAGTATAGTATTAGGGAATGAGCAGTTCTTC,CASSIVLGNEQFF
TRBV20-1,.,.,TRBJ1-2,TGCAGTGCTAGAGATTCAGGGGTAAAGTATGGCTACACCTTC,CSARDSGVKYGYTF
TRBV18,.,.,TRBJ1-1,TGTGCCAGCTCCCGCCGGGACTTGGACACTGAAGCTTTCTTT,CASSRRDLDTEAFF
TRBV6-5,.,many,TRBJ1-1,TGTGCCAGCAGTTACGGGCCTGGGTACACTGAAGCTTTCTTT,CASSYGPGYTEAFF
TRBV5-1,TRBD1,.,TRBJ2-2,TGCGCCAGCAGCGGGCCGACAGGGACCACCGGGGAGCTGTTTTTT,CASSGPTGTTGELFF
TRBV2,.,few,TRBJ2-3,TGTGCCAGCAGTAAGGTTGCGGGCGTCGCTAGCTTGGCAGATACGCAGTATTTT,CASSKVAGVASLADTQYF
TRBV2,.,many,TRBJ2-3,TGTGCCAGCAGTGTGACAGATACGCAGTATTTT,CASSVTDTQYF
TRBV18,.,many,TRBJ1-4,TGTGCCAGCTCACCACCGCAGGGTCAAGCTGAAAAACTGTTTTTT,CASSPPQGQAEKLFF
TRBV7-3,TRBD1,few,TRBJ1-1,TGTGCCAGCAGCCCGGGACAGTCATCTAATGAAGCTTTCTTT,CASSPGQSSNEAFF
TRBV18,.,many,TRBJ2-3,TGTGCCAGCTCACCATTTTACGCTAGCACAGATACGCAGTATTTT,CASSPFYASTDTQYF
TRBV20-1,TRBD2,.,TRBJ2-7,TGCAGTGCTCCTGCACTAGCGGGAGGTTACGAGCAGTACTTC,CSAPALAGGYEQYF
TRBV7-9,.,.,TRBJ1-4,TGTGCCAGCAGCCGACGGAATATCGAAAAACTGTTTTTT,CASSRRNIEKLFF
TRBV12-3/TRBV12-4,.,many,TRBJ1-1,TGTGCCAGCACCGGGGGCAGGGCTGGGATTGAAGCTTTCTTT,CASTGGRAGIEAFF
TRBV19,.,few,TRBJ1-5,TGTGCCAGTAGTATGGCCACAAGGGGGAATCAGCCCCAGCATTTT,CASSMATRGNQPQHF
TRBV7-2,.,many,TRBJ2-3,TGTGCCAGCAGCGCAAGCGGGTTGGCAGATACGCAGTATTTT,CASSASGLADTQYF
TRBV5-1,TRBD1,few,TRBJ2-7,TGCGCCAGCAGCTTGTTTGGGACAGGGGGTAATGAGCAGTACTTC,CASSLFGTGGNEQYF
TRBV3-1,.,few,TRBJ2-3,TGTGCCAGCAGCCGAGATTGGGTGGGCACAGATACGCAGTATTTT,CASSRDWVGTDTQYF
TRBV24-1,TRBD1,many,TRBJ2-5,TGTGCCACCAGGGACAGGGCGAGGGAGACCCAGTACTTC,CATRDRARETQYF
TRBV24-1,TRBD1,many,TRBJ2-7,TGTGCCACCAGTGATGCAGGGGGTAGCGACGAGCAGTACTTC,CATSDAGGSDEQYF
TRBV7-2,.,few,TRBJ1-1,TGTGCCAGCAGCTCCACAGGGTACACTGAAGCTTTCTTT,CASSSTGYTEAFF
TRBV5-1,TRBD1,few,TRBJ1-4,TGCGCCAGCAGCTCGACAGGGGATGGTGAAAAACTGTTTTTT,CASSSTGDGEKLFF
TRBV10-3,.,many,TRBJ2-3,TGTGCCATCAGTGACAGGACCACAACCCCAGATACGCAGTATTTT,CAISDRTTTPDTQYF
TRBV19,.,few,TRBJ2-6,TGTGCCAGTAACCGGCCCCTCTCTGGGGCCAACGTCCTGACTTTC,CASNRPLSGANVLTF